The sequence of this TCR beta chain was determined in a study of siplizumab effects on memory and regulatory T cells. Profiling relied on immunoSEQ multiplex PCR, and the TCRdb table lists in-frame clones only, not all of them. The profile covers some 100,000 clones, with 92% appearing a single time and 0.75% taken by the ten largest. Per germline, CDR1 MNHEY and CDR2 SVGAGI. Trimming shortened V by 6 bases and J by 4 bases, and 15 bases separated the two germline ends. The length of the CDR3 is 15 residues. Regarding this clone: What it binds is not known.

Findings and caveats of the study: Assignment to unstimulated subsets succeeded for only a minor fraction of the alloreactive clones. Roughly 80-96% of proliferating CD4+ or CD8+ clones lacked an assignable naive or memory phenotype. Reactions containing siplizumab showed mappable alloreactive CD4+ clones averaging approximately 70% Treg-derived, versus 25% to 30% in controls. There appeared to be greater diversity in naive T cells than in memory cells, and naive T cells seemed major contributors to the alloresponse.

Sequencing was performed on Tregs sorted from blood. The V gene is TRBV6-5, the J gene TRBJ2-2; D is ambiguous. This TCR derives from a human donor in good health. The CDR3 loop reads CASSRTGPSTGELFF. The CDR3 bases are TGTGCCAGCAGCCGCACCGGGCCGAGCACCGGGGAGCTGTTTTTT.